This paragraph covers one T cell receptor beta chain sequence. This record comes from a study of blood T cell repertoires in COVID-19. Study-wide context: Samples of COVID-19 (acute and convalescent) were obtained from the United States, Italy and Spain. T cells, B-cell-depleted T cells, or PBMCs supplied cDNA or gDNA.

Recruits, aged roughly 18 to 90 years, lived in some 25 US areas. Cohorts were assigned according to the clinical history that participants reported. Assay used: immunoSEQ multiplex PCR; TCRdb lists only in-frame clones, some missing. This sample yields a few hundred thousand clones, of which around four fifths are seen a single time; about 5% belongs to the top ten. V gave up 3 bases and J gave up 5 bases; unmatched junction bases: 7. This CDR3 has 14 residues. From germline, CDR1 is GTSNPN and CDR2 SVGIG (reference sequence). This clonotype was sampled from a woman between 50 and 59 years old who had recovered from COVID-19. The V call is TRBV30, the J call TRBJ1-1; 9 nucleotides match TRBD1. Sequencing used PBMCs or T cells enriched from blood (not recorded which). CDR3 coding DNA: TGTGCCTGGAGGCCCACAGGGGGCCGTACTGAAGCTTTCTTT. Encoded protein: CAWRPTGGRTEAFF.